The subject of this entry is one T cell receptor (beta chain). The entry originates in a study of T cells in Graves' hyperthyroidism and ophthalmopathy. About the research overall: The blood sample was taken at first diagnosis, before treatment began.

The trim removed 3 bases at V and 9 bases at J, leaving 5 bases unmatched. The germline V gene encodes CDR1 SGDLS and CDR2 YYNGEE. The CDR3 length is 15 residues. Uncontrolled infection, other autoimmune disease, pregnancy or lactation led to exclusion. Diagnoses rested on clinical symptoms, serum thyroxine and TRAb, thyroid ultrasound and orbital computed tomography. Amplified regions were TCR beta CDR3 sequences from RNA transcripts. Carried out on the TCR CDR3, a first-round RT-PCR used the HTBI primer set. MiXCR, run by TCRdb on the multiplex PCR reads, gives a single entry per CDR3 protein. Seen here are some 350,000 distinct CDR3 sequences, 15% observed once, and the top ten hold 15% to 20%.

Material for sequencing was blood. The sequence was collected from a woman aged 60-70 years with Graves' ophthalmopathy. The gene calls are TRBV9 and TRBJ2-1; 14 bases match TRBD2. This CDR3 is CASSGLAGGVSEQFF. The CDR3 coding sequence is TGTGCCAGCAGCGGACTAGCGGGAGGGGTAAGTGAGCAGTTCTTC. The complete variable domain, with remaining parts taken from reference TRBV9 and TRBJ2-1, reads DSGVTQTPKHLITATGQRVTLRCSPRSGDLSVYWYQQSLDQGLQFLIQYYNGEERAKGNILERFSAQQFPDLHSELNLSSLELGDSALYFCASSGLAGGVSEQFFGPGTRLTVL.